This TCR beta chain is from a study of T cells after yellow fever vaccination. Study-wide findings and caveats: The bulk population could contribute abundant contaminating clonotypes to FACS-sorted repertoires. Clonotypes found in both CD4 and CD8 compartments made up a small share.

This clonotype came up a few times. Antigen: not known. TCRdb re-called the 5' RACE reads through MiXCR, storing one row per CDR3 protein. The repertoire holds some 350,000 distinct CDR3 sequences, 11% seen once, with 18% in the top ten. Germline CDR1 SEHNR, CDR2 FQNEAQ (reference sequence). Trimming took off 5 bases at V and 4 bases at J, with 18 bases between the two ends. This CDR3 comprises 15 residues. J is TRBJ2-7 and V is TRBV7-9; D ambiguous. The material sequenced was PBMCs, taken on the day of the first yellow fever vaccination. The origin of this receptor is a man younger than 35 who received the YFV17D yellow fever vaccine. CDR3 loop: CASSPFWQESYEQYF. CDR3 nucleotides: TGTGCCAGCAGCCCCTTTTGGCAGGAGTCATACGAGCAGTACTTC.